This entry is about one T cell receptor beta chain. The antigen is undetermined. These data originate in a study of blood T cells in healthy people across ages. The authors ran a second PCR of roughly 7 to 11 cycles using a sample-barcoded 5' primer and a J-beta primer mix. One entry per CDR3 protein, called by TCRdb with MiXCR from the 5' RACE reads. The table includes approximately 900,000 distinct CDR3 sequences, 29% detected once. Trimming shortened V by 6 bases and J by 3 bases, and 14 bases separated the two germline ends. The CDR3 contains 14 residues. Study-wide results and caveats: Researchers judged that diversity estimates from one million T cells fell short of true values.

The authors isolated at least 6 million PBMCs per sample. Total RNA, at least 5 micrograms per sample, was extracted from PBMCs. These same data were also listed under a study on T cells of mothers and their children. That work states: Using the M1S primer, the second PCR added sample barcodes along with 2-4 random nucleotides.

The sequencing sample was made of blood. This chain uses TRBV12-3 or TRBV12-4 with TRBJ1-2; tentative D call: TRBD1 (6 bases). This clonotype originated in a woman aged 40-49 years in good health. The CDR3, as DNA: TGTGCCAGCAGCACTAGACAGGAATACTATGGCTACACCTTC. Its protein product is CASSTRQEYYGYTF.